Each of the 3 T cell receptor beta chains below was sequenced from the same sample in a study of control samples from healthy donors and cancer patients. Data came from immunoSEQ multiplex PCR; TCRdb stores just in-frame clones and leaves some out. The sample records a few hundred thousand clones, 75% to 95% being singletons. Sequencing was performed on PBMCs. Source of these receptors: a man in his forties or fifties with head and neck cancer.

This rearrangement joins TRBV2 to TRBJ2-3; TRBD1 or TRBD2 may be the D gene (5 bases each). V was clipped by 6 bases and J by 0 bases, with 10 bases between them. This CDR3 spans 14 amino acids. CDR1 SNHLY and CDR2 FYNNEI come from the germline V gene. The chain's CDR3 is CASRSGASTDTQYF. The CDR3 coding sequence is TGTGCCAGCAGGTCCGGGGCGAGCACAGATACGCAGTATTTT.

The rearrangement links TRBV4-3 to TRBJ1-1; D is ambiguous. This CDR3 has 15 residues. Trimming pared 1 base from V and 4 bases from J, leaving 13 bases between. Germline V CDR1 and CDR2: LGHNA, YSLEER. CDR3 DNA: TGCGCCAGCAGCCAAGTGGTGGGGATGGGCACTGAAGCTTTCTTT. Encoded protein: CASSQVVGMGTEAFF.

The J gene is TRBJ2-7, the V gene TRBV5-1; D perhaps matches TRBD1 (6 bases). The germline V gene encodes CDR1 SGHRS and CDR2 YFSETQ. The CDR3 has 16 amino acids. Trimming stripped 4 bases from V and 0 bases from J, with 17 bases between. CDR3 sequence reads: CASSRSGQPTSYEQYF. DNA of the CDR3: TGCGCCAGCAGCAGGTCAGGACAGCCGACCTCCTACGAGCAGTACTTC. The whole variable domain, remainder taken from reference TRBV5-1 and TRBJ2-7, is KAGVTQTPRYLIKTRGQQVTLSCSPISGHRSVSWYQQTPGQGLQFLFEYFSETQRNKGNFPGRFSGRQFSNSRSEMNVSTLELGDSALYLCASSRSGQPTSYEQYFGPGTRLTVT.